The 9 T cell receptor beta chains given below trace back to one sample, sequenced in a study of blood T cell repertoires in COVID-19. Method: immunoSEQ multiplex PCR; TCRdb's copy keeps in-frame clones and lacks some. The data contain some 240,000 clones, roughly 88% of them singletons. What was sequenced was peripheral blood. The receptors were gathered from a man between 50 and 59 years old with active or convalescent COVID-19.

This rearrangement joins TRBV5-4 to TRBJ2-5; TRBD2 matches at 12 bases. Unmatched junction bases numbered 5, after V lost 6 bases and J lost 5 bases. Looked up from germline, CDR1 is SGHNT and CDR2 is YYREEE (reference sequence). This CDR3 has 14 amino acids. The DNA for the CDR3 is TGTGCCAGCACGACTAGCGGGAGCTTTGAGACCCAGTACTTC. Its translation: CASTTSGSFETQYF.

CDR3 nucleotide sequence: TGTGCCAGCAGCTTAGAGGCTAGCGGGAGATTCGAGCAGTACTTC. This translates into CASSLEASGRFEQYF. The J gene is TRBJ2-7, the V gene TRBV11-2; TRBD2 matches at 10 bases. V gave up 0 bases and J gave up 6 bases; unmatched junction bases: 5. This CDR3 contains 15 residues. Germline assignment: CDR1 SGHAT and CDR2 FQNNGV.

The sample holds a few counts of this clone. The chain employs TRBV27 and TRBJ2-1; D gene unclear. The CDR3 runs to 15 residues. Trimming removed 5 bases from V and 0 bases from J, with 11 bases in between. Germline V lookup: CDR1 MNHEY, CDR2 SMNVEV (reference sequence). This chain's CDR3 is CASSQTSPSYNEQFF. DNA for the CDR3: TGTGCCAGCAGTCAGACAAGCCCCTCCTACAATGAGCAGTTCTTC.

V is TRBV4-1 and J is TRBJ1-4; D is ambiguous. Germline assignment: CDR1 MGHRA and CDR2 YSYEKL. The CDR3 loop spans 15 amino acids. The V and J ends lost 2 bases and 4 bases respectively, with 11 bases between them. CDR3: CASSQTPGDNEKLFF. CDR3 in DNA: TGCGCCAGCAGCCAAACCCCGGGAGATAATGAAAAACTGTTTTTT.

V is TRBV27 and J is TRBJ2-3; 11 nucleotides agree with TRBD2. The V gene end was trimmed by 5 bases and the J gene end by 5 bases; junction bases not matched to a gene: 6. CDR1 and CDR2 (germline): MNHEY, SMNVEV (reference sequence). This CDR3 region has 15 residues. The CDR3 coding sequence is TGTGCCAGCAGTCTCCTAGCGGGGGGACAAGATACGCAGTATTTT. Protein: CASSLLAGGQDTQYF.

The V call is TRBV13, the J call TRBJ1-4; 7 bases map to TRBD1. The germline V gene encodes CDR1 PRHDT and CDR2 FYEKMQ (reference sequence). Trimming cost V 2 bases and J 3 bases; bases outside gene matches: 6. This CDR3 region has 16 residues. The CDR3 DNA is TGTGCCAGCAGCTTATACCGGGACAGCCCTAATGAAAAACTGTTTTTT. It codes for CASSLYRDSPNEKLFF.

The V and J genes are TRBV5-1 and TRBJ2-7, with TRBD1 matching 7 bases. CDR3 size: 14 residues. Germline V lookup: CDR1 SGHRS, CDR2 YFSETQ. V lost 0 bases and J lost 2; bases outside the gene matches: 2. The CDR3 spells CASSLGDRAYEQYF. As DNA, the CDR3 is TGCGCCAGCAGCTTGGGGGACAGAGCCTACGAGCAGTACTTC. The whole variable domain, remainder taken from reference TRBV5-1 and TRBJ2-7, is KAGVTQTPRYLIKTRGQQVTLSCSPISGHRSVSWYQQTPGQGLQFLFEYFSETQRNKGNFPGRFSGRQFSNSRSEMNVSTLELGDSALYLCASSLGDRAYEQYFGPGTRLTVT.

V is TRBV7-9 and J is TRBJ2-3; D is uncertain. This CDR3 comprises 15 residues. Germline V gene sequence: CDR1 SEHNR, CDR2 FQNEAQ (reference sequence). Trimming stripped 4 bases from V and 0 bases from J, with 11 bases between. CDR3 amino acids: CASSSGGDSTDTQYF. DNA for the CDR3: TGTGCCAGCAGCTCCGGCGGCGATAGCACAGATACGCAGTATTTT.

CDR3 bases: TGTGCCAGCTCACCAACCTCCAGGGGGAACACCGGGGAGCTGTTTTTT. This translates into CASSPTSRGNTGELFF. The chain employs TRBV18 and TRBJ2-2; D is perhaps TRBD1 (6 bases). CDR1 and CDR2 from the germline V gene are KGHSH and LQKENI. The germline V and J ends were trimmed by 2 bases and 1 base, with 11 bases remaining between them. This CDR3 comprises 16 residues.